The clone carrying this T cell receptor (beta chain) has ten or more counts. The sample is drawn from a study of neurological immune-mediated disorders. With 10-nucleotide random UMIs, 5'RACE was used to make the cDNA. Each sequencing run yielded over 190 million TCR-beta sequences from 15-18 subjects. TCRdb re-called the 5' RACE reads through MiXCR, storing one row per CDR3 protein. The table has 65,000 to 85,000 distinct CDR3 sequences, around 3% seen once. Germline V gene lookup returns CDR1 SQVTM and CDR2 ANQGSEA. V was clipped by 1 base and J by 1 base, with 6 bases between them. The CDR3 has 13 amino acids.

The V and J genes are TRBV29-1 and TRBJ2-3, with a tentative D call TRBD1 (5 bases). The material sequenced was PBMCs. The clonotype was recovered from a woman aged 45-60 years with multiple sclerosis. The CDR3 nucleotides read TGCAGCGTTGAAGTCAGGGGCACAGATACGCAGTATTTT. Translating gives CSVEVRGTDTQYF.